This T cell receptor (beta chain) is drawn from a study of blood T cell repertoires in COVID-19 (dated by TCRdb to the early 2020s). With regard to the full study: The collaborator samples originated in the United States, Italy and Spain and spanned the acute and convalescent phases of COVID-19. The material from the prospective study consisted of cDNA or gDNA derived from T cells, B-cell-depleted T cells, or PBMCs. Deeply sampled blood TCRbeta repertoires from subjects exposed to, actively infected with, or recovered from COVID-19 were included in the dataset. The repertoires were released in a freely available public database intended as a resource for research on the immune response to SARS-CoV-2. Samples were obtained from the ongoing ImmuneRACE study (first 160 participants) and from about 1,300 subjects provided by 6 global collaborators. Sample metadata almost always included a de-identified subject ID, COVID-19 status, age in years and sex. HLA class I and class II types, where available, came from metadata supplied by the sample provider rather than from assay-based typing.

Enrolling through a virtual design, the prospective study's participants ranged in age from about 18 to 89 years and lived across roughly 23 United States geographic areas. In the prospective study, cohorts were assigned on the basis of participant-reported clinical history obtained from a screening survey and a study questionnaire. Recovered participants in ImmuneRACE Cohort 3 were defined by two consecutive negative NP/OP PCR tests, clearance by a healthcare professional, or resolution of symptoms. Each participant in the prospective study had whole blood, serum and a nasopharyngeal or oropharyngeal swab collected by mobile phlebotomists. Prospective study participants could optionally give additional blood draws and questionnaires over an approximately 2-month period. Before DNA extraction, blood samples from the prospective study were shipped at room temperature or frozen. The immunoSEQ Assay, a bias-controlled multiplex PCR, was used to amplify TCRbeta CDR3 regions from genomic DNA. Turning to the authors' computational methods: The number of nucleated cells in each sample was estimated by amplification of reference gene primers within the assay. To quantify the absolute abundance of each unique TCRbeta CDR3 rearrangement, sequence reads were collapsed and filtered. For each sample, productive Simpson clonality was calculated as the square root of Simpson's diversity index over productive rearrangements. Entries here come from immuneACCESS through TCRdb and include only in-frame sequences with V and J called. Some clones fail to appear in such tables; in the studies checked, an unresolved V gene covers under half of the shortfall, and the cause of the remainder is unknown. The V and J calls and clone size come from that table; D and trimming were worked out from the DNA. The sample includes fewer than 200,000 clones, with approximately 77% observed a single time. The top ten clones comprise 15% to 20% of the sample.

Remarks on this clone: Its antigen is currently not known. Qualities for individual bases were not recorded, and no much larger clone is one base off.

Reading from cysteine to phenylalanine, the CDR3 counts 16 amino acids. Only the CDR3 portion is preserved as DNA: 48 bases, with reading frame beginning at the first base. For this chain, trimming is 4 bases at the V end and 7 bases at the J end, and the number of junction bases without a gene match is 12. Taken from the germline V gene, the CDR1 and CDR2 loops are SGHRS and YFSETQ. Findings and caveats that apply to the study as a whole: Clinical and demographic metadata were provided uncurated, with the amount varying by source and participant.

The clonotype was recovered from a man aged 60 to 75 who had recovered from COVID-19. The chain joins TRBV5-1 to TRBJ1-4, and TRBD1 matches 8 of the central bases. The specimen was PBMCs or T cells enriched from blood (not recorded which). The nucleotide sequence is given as TGCGCCAGCAGCCTCGATACGACAGGGGCTTTTGAAAAACTGTTTTTT. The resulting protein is CASSLDTTGAFEKLFF.